The 30 T cell receptor beta chains in this list originate from one sample, sequenced in a study of shared clonotypes between healthy human individuals (dated by TCRdb to about 2020). Receptor amplification or capture employed the immunoSEQ multiplex PCR assay. TCRdb took over this immuneACCESS table, retaining in-frame rearrangements with V and J assigned. Such tables are incomplete; in checked studies, under half of the missing clones stem from an unresolved V gene, and the remainder is unexplained. The sample table holds more than 150,000 clones, of which 90% to 95% were seen once. The ten most abundant clones make up roughly 0.07% of the sample. The source material was naive CD4+ T cells sorted from blood. The cell subset or site label corresponds to: CD45RA+ positively selected. The source of these receptors is a woman aged 30 to 39 in good health.

V and J are TRBV5-1 and TRBJ2-5; no clear D gene. The V gene's germline CDR1 is SGHRS and CDR2 YFSETQ. This CDR3 is 13 amino acids long. Trimming left V 2 bases short and J 1 base short, with 6 bases between. CDR3 in amino acids: CASSFSAQETQYF. The CDR3 DNA is TGCGCCAGCAGCTTCAGCGCCCAAGAGACCCAGTACTTC.

This clone has only one observation. The chain employs TRBV27 and TRBJ1-2; 9 bases map to TRBD1. Unmatched junction bases numbered 8, after V lost 5 bases and J lost 4 bases. This CDR3 spans 15 amino acids. Germline-derived CDR1 and CDR2 are MNHEY and SMNVEV (reference sequence). Here the CDR3 DNA reads TGTGCCAGCAGTAAAACAGGGGGCGTTGGCTATGGCTACACCTTC. Translated, it gives CASSKTGGVGYGYTF.

The chain carries TRBV6-5 and TRBJ2-7; perhaps TRBD2 as D (6 bases). The CDR3 loop spans 14 amino acids. Trimming left V 7 bases short and J 7 bases short, with 20 bases between. Germline V gene sequence: CDR1 MNHEY, CDR2 SVGAGI. DNA of the CDR3: TGTGCCAGCACCCAGACCGGGACTTCTGGGGAGCAGTACTTC. Translated: CASTQTGTSGEQYF.

The chain employs TRBV9 and TRBJ2-2; D is unresolved. CDR1 is SGDLS and CDR2 is YYNGEE in the germline V gene. Trimming removed 2 bases from V and 0 bases from J, with 5 bases in between. This CDR3 spans 14 amino acids. CDR3 nucleotides: TGTGCCAGCAGCGTCGGTGCGAACACCGGGGAGCTGTTTTTT. Its translation is CASSVGANTGELFF.

This clone was counted once. J is TRBJ1-1 and V is TRBV28, with D possibly matching TRBD1 (6 bases). This CDR3 spans 14 amino acids. Trimming left V 1 base short and J 3 bases short, with 9 bases between. Germline values: CDR1 MDHEN, CDR2 SYDVKM. CDR3 sequence reads: CASSLSRGDTEAFF. DNA of the CDR3: TGTGCCAGCAGTTTATCCAGGGGAGACACTGAAGCTTTCTTT.

This chain uses TRBV19 with TRBJ2-2; 10 bases fit TRBD1. In germline, CDR1 is LNHDA, CDR2 SQIVND (reference sequence). The CDR3 extends over 17 amino acids. With 7 bases clipped from V and 3 bases from J, the junction kept 11 bases outside the gene matches. Written as DNA, the CDR3 is TGTGCCAGTAAAAGGACAGGGGGTTTTTCGGACACCGGGGAGCTGTTTTTT. It specifies CASKRTGGFSDTGELFF.

This rearrangement joins TRBV7-9 to TRBJ2-7, with 7 bases that match TRBD2. Per the germline V gene, CDR1 is SEHNR and CDR2 is FQNEAQ (reference sequence). Trimming at V came to 3 bases and at J to 6 bases, leaving 8 bases not matched to a gene. The CDR3 is made up of 14 amino acids. The CDR3 sequence: CASSLGQGGREQYF. The DNA for the CDR3 is TGTGCCAGCAGCTTGGGTCAGGGAGGGCGCGAGCAGTACTTC.

The chain links TRBV5-1 to TRBJ1-3; D possibly corresponds to TRBD1 (6 bases). Germline V gene lookup returns CDR1 SGHRS and CDR2 YFSETQ. This CDR3 comprises 17 residues. The V end lost 1 base, the J end lost 0 bases, and 14 bases lay between the germline ends. This chain's CDR3 is CASSLFAGVNSGNTIYF. CDR3 DNA sequence: TGCGCCAGCAGCTTGTTCGCAGGGGTGAACTCTGGAAACACCATATATTTT.

The chain combines TRBV28 with TRBJ1-6; no firm D call. Between the trimmed V and J ends, which lost 4 bases and 7 bases, there was a span of 14 bases. CDR1 is MDHEN and CDR2 is SYDVKM in the germline V gene. The CDR3 is 15 amino acids. The CDR3 loop is CASSSPGRSNSPLHF. The CDR3 DNA reads as TGTGCCAGCAGTTCCCCAGGAAGGTCGAATTCACCCCTCCACTTT.

This sequence joins TRBV5-1 and TRBJ2-5; 16 bases fit TRBD2. The CDR3 totals 16 residues. Trimming removed 3 bases from V and 3 bases from J; junction bases left unmatched: 2. CDR1 and CDR2 (germline): SGHRS, YFSETQ. CDR3 amino acids: CASSSGTSGREETQYF. DNA for the CDR3: TGCGCCAGCAGCTCTGGGACTAGCGGGAGGGAAGAGACCCAGTACTTC.

This chain links TRBV28 with TRBJ1-2; D not resolved. Trimming took off 1 base at V and 8 bases at J, with 8 bases between the two ends. The CDR3 totals 12 residues. Per the germline V gene, CDR1 is MDHEN and CDR2 is SYDVKM. The CDR3 loop reads CASSLFEAGYTF. The CDR3 DNA follows: TGTGCCAGCAGTTTATTCGAGGCGGGCTACACCTTC.

In this sample, this clone turned up once. The V gene is TRBV29-1, the J gene TRBJ2-7; perhaps TRBD2 as D (5 bases). V was cut by 6 bases and J by 2 bases, with 14 bases left in between. The CDR3 length is 13 residues. Germline loops: CDR1 SQVTM, CDR2 ANQGSEA. The chain's CDR3 is CSVVSGITYEQYF. The CDR3 region has the DNA TGCAGCGTGGTCTCCGGGATTACCTACGAGCAGTACTTC.

V usage is TRBV11-2 and J usage is TRBJ2-5; D remains ambiguous. Between the trimmed V and J ends, which lost 1 base and 5 bases, there was a span of 17 bases. Germline CDR1 SGHAT, CDR2 FQNNGV. This CDR3 region has 16 residues. The CDR3 region has the DNA TGTGCCAGCAGCTTAGCGACGCCTTATACAGTCGAGACCCAGTACTTC. This sequence encodes CASSLATPYTVETQYF.

V is TRBV6-5 and J is TRBJ1-5; unclear D gene. Germline-derived CDR1 and CDR2 are MNHEY and SVGAGI. V lost 5 bases and J lost 0, with 5 bases in between. This CDR3 region has 13 residues. CDR3 in DNA: TGTGCCAGCAGTCGCTTTAGCAATCAGCCCCAGCATTTT. Residues: CASSRFSNQPQHF.

The chain uses TRBV9 and TRBJ2-1; D not resolved. CDR3 length equals 13 residues. V dropped 3 bases and J dropped 3 bases, with 7 bases sitting between them. Per the germline V gene, CDR1 is SGDLS and CDR2 is YYNGEE. CDR3 sequence (DNA): TGTGCCAGCAGCGGGATCGGCTACAATGAGCAGTTCTTC. Translating gives CASSGIGYNEQFF.

The V call is TRBV28, the J call TRBJ2-7, with a possible D match to TRBD2 (5 bases). The V gene lost 7 bases and the J gene lost 7 bases, with 17 bases spanning the gap. Germline lookup yields CDR1 MDHEN and CDR2 SYDVKM. CDR3 length equals 13 residues. The CDR3 here is CASTDPYGGEQYF. The CDR3 DNA reads TGTGCCAGCACTGACCCCTATGGAGGTGAGCAGTACTTC.

This sequence joins TRBV28 and TRBJ1-5; D ambiguous. CDR1 is MDHEN, CDR2 SYDVKM, per germline. Trimming removed 6 bases from V and 3 bases from J, with 21 bases in between. The CDR3 is made up of 17 amino acids. The CDR3 reads CASRSAGPFPYNQPQHF. In DNA form, the CDR3 reads TGTGCCAGCAGATCGGCTGGCCCCTTCCCTTACAATCAGCCCCAGCATTTT.

V gene TRBV27 combines with J gene TRBJ2-7; weak D call: TRBD2 (6 bases). In germline, CDR1 is MNHEY, CDR2 SMNVEV (reference sequence). V shed 7 bases and J shed 6 bases, with 19 bases lying between them. The CDR3 is 14 residues long. CDR3 amino acids: CASTPDSGSLEQYF. The CDR3 DNA reads TGTGCCAGCACCCCAGACAGCGGGTCTCTCGAGCAGTACTTC.

In DNA form, the CDR3 reads TGCAGCGTTGAAGGGTGGACAGCGCGATCTGGAAACACCATATATTTT. As protein: CSVEGWTARSGNTIYF. This chain joins TRBV29-1 and TRBJ1-3; D perhaps matches TRBD1 (6 bases). V lost 1 base and J 1 base, leaving 14 bases between the germline ends. The germline gives CDR1 SQVTM, CDR2 ANQGSEA. This CDR3 has 16 amino acids. The entire variable domain, with the rest obtained from reference TRBV29-1 and TRBJ1-3, is as follows: SAVISQKPSRDICQRGTSLTIQCQVDSQVTMMFWYRQQPGQSLTLIATANQGSEATYESGFVIDKFPISRPNLTFSTLTVSNMSPEDSSIYLCSVEGWTARSGNTIYFGEGSWLTVV.

The chain couples TRBV7-9 to TRBJ1-4; D is unclear. The CDR3 length is 15 residues. Trimming left V 1 base short and J 1 base short, with 7 bases between. Germline loops: CDR1 SEHNR, CDR2 FQNEAQ (reference sequence). The CDR3, as DNA: TGTGCCAGCAGCTTAGACGGAGGAACTAATGAAAAACTGTTTTTT. Protein sequence: CASSLDGGTNEKLFF.

This sequence joins TRBV14 and TRBJ1-6; no clear D gene. CDR3 length: 15 residues. Trimming shortened V by 4 bases and J by 4 bases, and 11 bases separated the two germline ends. Germline CDR1 SGHDN, CDR2 FVKESK. The CDR3 is CASSLKLGYNSPLHF. CDR3 sequence (DNA): TGTGCCAGCAGCCTGAAGTTGGGGTATAATTCACCCCTCCACTTT.

This clone has a single count. V gene TRBV19 combines with J gene TRBJ2-1, with D possibly matching TRBD1 (6 bases). Germline V gives CDR1 LNHDA, CDR2 SQIVND (reference sequence). Trimming pared 8 bases from V and 9 bases from J, leaving 14 bases between. The CDR3 has 12 residues. The CDR3 loop reads CASGRGLGEQFF. The CDR3 coding sequence is TGTGCCAGTGGAAGGGGGTTAGGTGAGCAGTTCTTC.

Note on this clone: The junction and the germline gene differ at one end; a read error may be behind it. The chain employs TRBV6-6 and TRBJ2-1; D gene ambiguous. The CDR3 spans 14 residues. The germline V gene has CDR1 MNHNY and CDR2 SVGAGI (reference sequence). CDR3 residues: CASSYGSNYDEQFF. CDR3 sequence (DNA): TGTGCCAGCAGTTACGGGTCCAACTACGATGAGCAGTTCTTC.

The V gene is TRBV28, the J gene TRBJ1-3, with 8 bases aligning to TRBD1. Germline V gene sequence: CDR1 MDHEN, CDR2 SYDVKM. The CDR3 is 16 residues long. The J segment lost 0 bases and the V segment lost 4 bases, leaving 5 bases of the junction unmatched. CDR3 nucleotides: TGTGCCAGCAGTTCCGGGACAGGCTTCTCTGGAAACACCATATATTTT. Translating it yields CASSSGTGFSGNTIYF.

The rearrangement uses TRBV7-6 and TRBJ2-7; D may match TRBD1 or TRBD2 (6 bases each). V dropped 2 bases and J dropped 6 bases, with 11 bases sitting between them. The CDR3 runs to 13 residues. The V gene's germline CDR1 is SGHVS and CDR2 FNYEAQ. DNA of the CDR3: TGTGCCAGCAGCTTACAAGAGGGGGGCGAGCAGTACTTC. It encodes CASSLQEGGEQYF.

J is TRBJ2-5 and V is TRBV5-1, with D perhaps matching TRBD2 (5 bases). The CDR3 totals 15 residues. V gave up 8 bases and J gave up 5 bases, with 22 bases separating them. The V gene's germline CDR1 is SGHRS and CDR2 YFSETQ. CDR3 coding DNA: TGCGCCAGTACCCCAAGGAGTCGTAGCGCGGAGACCCAGTACTTC. It specifies CASTPRSRSAETQYF.

The chain joins TRBV18 to TRBJ2-7; perhaps TRBD1 as D (6 bases). The CDR3 is 15 residues long. V shed 3 bases and J shed 6 bases, with 18 bases lying between them. Germline CDR1 KGHSH, CDR2 LQKENI. As DNA, the CDR3 is TGTGCCAGCTCACCTCCTTCAGGGGATAGTCGCGAGCAGTACTTC. It encodes CASSPPSGDSREQYF.

The chain joins TRBV7-9 to TRBJ1-4, with D unclear. Germline values: CDR1 SEHNR, CDR2 FQNEAQ (reference sequence). The CDR3 is 11 amino acids. V lost 2 bases, J lost 7 bases, and 2 bases lay in between. As DNA, the CDR3 is TGTGCCAGCAGCTTATTTGAAAAACTGTTTTTT. It translates to CASSLFEKLFF.

The chain joins TRBV5-6 to TRBJ2-2; 9 nucleotides agree with TRBD2. The CDR3 is made up of 16 amino acids. Germline V lookup: CDR1 SGHDT, CDR2 YYEEEE. V shed 1 base, J shed 2 bases, and the junction held 3 bases outside the gene matches. Here the CDR3 reads CASSLPLAGNTGELFF. CDR3 in DNA: TGTGCCAGCAGCTTGCCCCTAGCGGGAAACACCGGGGAGCTGTTTTTT.

J is TRBJ2-4 and V is TRBV28; D remains ambiguous. Germline V CDR1 and CDR2: MDHEN, SYDVKM. The length of the CDR3 is 16 residues. V gave up 10 bases and J gave up 0 bases, with 19 bases separating them. Here the CDR3 DNA reads TGTGCCATCGCCGGCGTAGGGAAGGGAGCCAAAAACATTCAGTACTTC. The encoded protein is CAIAGVGKGAKNIQYF.